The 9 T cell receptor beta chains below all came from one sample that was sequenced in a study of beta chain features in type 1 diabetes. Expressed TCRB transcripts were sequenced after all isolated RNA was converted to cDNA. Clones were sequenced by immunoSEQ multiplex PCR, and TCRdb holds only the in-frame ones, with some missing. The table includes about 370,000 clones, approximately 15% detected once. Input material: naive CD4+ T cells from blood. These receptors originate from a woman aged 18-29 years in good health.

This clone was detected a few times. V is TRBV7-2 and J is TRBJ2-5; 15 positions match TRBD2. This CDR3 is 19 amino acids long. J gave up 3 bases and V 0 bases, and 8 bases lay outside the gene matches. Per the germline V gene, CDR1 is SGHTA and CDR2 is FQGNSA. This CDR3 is CASSLARLGLAGGKETQYF. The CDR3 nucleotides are TGTGCCAGCAGCTTAGCGCGCTTAGGACTAGCGGGAGGGAAAGAGACCCAGTACTTC.

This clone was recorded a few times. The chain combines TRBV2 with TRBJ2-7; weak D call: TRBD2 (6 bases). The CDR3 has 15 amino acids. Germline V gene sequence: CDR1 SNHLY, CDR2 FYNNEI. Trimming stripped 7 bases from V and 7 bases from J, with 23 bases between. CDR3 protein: CASTTLVGTPGEQYF. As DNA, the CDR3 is TGTGCCAGCACCACCCTGGTGGGGACTCCCGGTGAGCAGTACTTC.

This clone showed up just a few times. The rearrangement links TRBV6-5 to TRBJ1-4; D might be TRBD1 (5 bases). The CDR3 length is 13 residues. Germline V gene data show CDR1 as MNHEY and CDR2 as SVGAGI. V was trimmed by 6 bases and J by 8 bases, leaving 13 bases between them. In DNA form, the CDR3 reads TGTGCCAGCAGGCCGGGACTCAAGGAAAAACTGTTTTTT. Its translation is CASRPGLKEKLFF.

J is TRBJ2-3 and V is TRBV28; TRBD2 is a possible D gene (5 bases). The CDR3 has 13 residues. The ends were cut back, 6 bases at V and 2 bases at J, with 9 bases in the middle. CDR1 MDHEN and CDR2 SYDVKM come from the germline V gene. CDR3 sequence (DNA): TGTGCCAGCAGAGGAGGCTACACAGATACGCAGTATTTT. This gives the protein CASRGGYTDTQYF. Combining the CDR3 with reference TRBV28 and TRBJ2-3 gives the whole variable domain DVKVTQSSRYLVKRTGEKVFLECVQDMDHENMFWYRQDPGLGLRLIYFSYDVKMKEKGDIPEGYSVSREKKERFSLILESASTNQTSMYLCASRGGYTDTQYFGPGTRLTVL.

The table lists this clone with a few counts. The chain's CDR3 is CASRIGTGDTGELFF. The CDR3 coding sequence is TGTGCCAGCAGAATCGGGACAGGGGACACCGGGGAGCTGTTTTTT. The genes are TRBV2 and TRBJ2-2, with TRBD1 matching over 10 bases. Germline V gene data show CDR1 as SNHLY and CDR2 as FYNNEI. The CDR3 totals 15 residues. V was pared by 6 bases and J by 3 bases, with 4 bases of the junction left unmatched. Drawing the rest from reference TRBV2 and TRBJ2-2, the complete variable domain is EPEVTQTPSHQVTQMGQEVILRCVPISNHLYFYWYRQILGQKVEFLVSFYNNEISEKSEIFDDQFSVERPDGSNFTLKIRSTKLEDSAMYFCASRIGTGDTGELFFGEGSRLTVL.

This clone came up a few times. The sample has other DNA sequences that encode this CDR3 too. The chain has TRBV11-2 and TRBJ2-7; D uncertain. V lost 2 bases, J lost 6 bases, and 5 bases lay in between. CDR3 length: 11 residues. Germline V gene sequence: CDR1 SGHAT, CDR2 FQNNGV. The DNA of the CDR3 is TGTGCCAGCAGCTTACTAGTCGAGCAGTACTTC. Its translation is CASSLLVEQYF.

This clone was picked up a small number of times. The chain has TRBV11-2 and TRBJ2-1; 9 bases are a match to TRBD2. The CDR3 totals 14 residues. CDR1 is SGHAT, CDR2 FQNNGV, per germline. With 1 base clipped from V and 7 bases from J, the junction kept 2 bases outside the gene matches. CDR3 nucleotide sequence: TGTGCCAGCAGCTTAGCTAGCGGGGTAAATGAGCAGTTCTTC. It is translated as CASSLASGVNEQFF.

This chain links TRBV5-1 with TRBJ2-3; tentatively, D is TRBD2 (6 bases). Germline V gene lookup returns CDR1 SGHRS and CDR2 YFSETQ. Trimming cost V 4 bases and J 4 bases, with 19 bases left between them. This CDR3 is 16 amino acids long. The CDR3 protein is CASSTGLSSVPDTQYF. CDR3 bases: TGCGCCAGCAGCACCGGACTAAGCTCAGTGCCAGATACGCAGTATTTT.

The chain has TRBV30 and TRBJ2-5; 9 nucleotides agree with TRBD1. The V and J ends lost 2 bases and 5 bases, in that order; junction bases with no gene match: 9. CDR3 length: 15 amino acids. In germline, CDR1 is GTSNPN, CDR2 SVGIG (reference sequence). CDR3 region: CAWSSGTGLGETQYF. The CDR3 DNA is TGTGCCTGGAGTTCCGGGACAGGGCTAGGCGAGACCCAGTACTTC. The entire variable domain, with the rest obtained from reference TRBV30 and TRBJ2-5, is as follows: SQTIHQWPATLVQPVGSPLSLECTVEGTSNPNLYWYRQAAGRGLQLLFYSVGIGQISSEVPQNLSASRPQDRQFILSSKKLLLSDSGFYLCAWSSGTGLGETQYFGPGTRLLVL.